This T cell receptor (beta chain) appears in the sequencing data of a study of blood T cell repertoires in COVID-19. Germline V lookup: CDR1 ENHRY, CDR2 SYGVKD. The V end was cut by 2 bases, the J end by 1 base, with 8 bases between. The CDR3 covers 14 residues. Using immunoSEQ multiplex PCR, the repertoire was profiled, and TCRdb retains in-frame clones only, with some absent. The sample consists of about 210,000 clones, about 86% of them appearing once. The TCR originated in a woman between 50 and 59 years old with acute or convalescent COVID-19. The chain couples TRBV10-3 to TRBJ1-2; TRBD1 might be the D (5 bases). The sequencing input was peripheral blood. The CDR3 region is CAISEDRINYGYTF. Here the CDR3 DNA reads TGTGCCATCAGTGAGGACAGAATTAACTATGGCTACACCTTC.